What follows are 26 T cell receptor beta chains derived from one specimen sequenced in a study of T cell responses to AZD1222 COVID-19 vaccine. Profiled with immunoSEQ multiplex PCR; TCRdb holds only in-frame clones, not every one. Here the sample spans over 95,000 clones, approximately 93% being singletons. Sample: peripheral blood, taken on day 0 of AZD1222 vaccination. All receptors come from an adult in good health.

This clone came up once. The V call is TRBV4-3, the J call TRBJ1-2; D call uncertain. The CDR3 sequence is 15 residues long. Germline V gene sequence: CDR1 LGHNA, CDR2 YSLEER. V shed 0 bases and J shed 2 bases, with 10 bases lying between them. CDR3 sequence: CASSQDLAENYGYTF. The CDR3 region has the DNA TGCGCCAGCAGCCAAGATCTGGCCGAGAACTATGGCTACACCTTC.

This clone was detected only a few times. The V and J genes are TRBV6-5 and TRBJ2-2; weak D call: TRBD1 (6 bases). The ends were cut back, 6 bases at V and 7 bases at J, with 15 bases in the middle. Germline assignment: CDR1 MNHEY and CDR2 SVGAGI. This CDR3 spans 14 amino acids. CDR3 sequence (DNA): TGTGCCAGCAGGGAGAGGGGGAAGCACGGGGAGCTGTTTTTT. Residues: CASRERGKHGELFF.

In the case of this clone: The junction differs from germline at one of its ends, possibly a read error. Other DNA sequences in the same sample also yield this CDR3. The chain has TRBV7-7 and TRBJ2-7; unclear D gene. Germline-derived CDR1 and CDR2 are SSHAT and FNYEAQ (reference sequence). This CDR3 region has 13 residues. The CDR3 protein is CASSLKGSYEQYF. CDR3 bases: TGTGCTAGCAGCTTAAAGGGATCCTACGAGCAGTACTTC.

The chain carries TRBV7-2 and TRBJ2-2; TRBD2 agrees at 10 bases. The V gene end was trimmed by 2 bases and the J gene end by 5 bases; junction bases not matched to a gene: 8. Per germline, CDR1 SGHTA and CDR2 FQGNSA. The CDR3 consists of 17 residues. The DNA of the CDR3 is TGTGCCAGCAGCTTAAAGCGGGGGGGCCCGGTAACCGGGGAGCTGTTTTTT. Encoded protein: CASSLKRGGPVTGELFF.

The CDR3 coding sequence is TGTGCCAGCATCCGGGGGGCGCGTAGCTATGGCTACACCTTC. This encodes CASIRGARSYGYTF. The chain employs TRBV28 and TRBJ1-2; maybe TRBD1 (6 bases). CDR1 MDHEN and CDR2 SYDVKM come from the germline V gene. The CDR3 spans 14 residues. Trimming removed 7 bases at V and 4 bases at J, with 16 bases between.

The chain uses TRBV28 and TRBJ1-4, with TRBD1 as a possible D gene (6 bases). This CDR3 has 16 residues. Between the trimmed V and J ends, which lost 7 bases and 0 bases, there was a span of 15 bases. Germline V gene sequence: CDR1 MDHEN, CDR2 SYDVKM. The CDR3 nucleotides read TGTGCCAGCATGACGACCGGGACACCAACTAATGAAAAACTGTTTTTT. Protein sequence: CASMTTGTPTNEKLFF. Based on the CDR3 plus reference TRBV28 and TRBJ1-4, the full variable domain is DVKVTQSSRYLVKRTGEKVFLECVQDMDHENMFWYRQDPGLGLRLIYFSYDVKMKEKGDIPEGYSVSREKKERFSLILESASTNQTSMYLCASMTTGTPTNEKLFFGSGTQLSVL.

V is TRBV19 and J is TRBJ2-1; a weak D match, TRBD2 (5 bases). The germline gives CDR1 LNHDA, CDR2 SQIVND (reference sequence). The V end lost 7 bases, the J end lost 5 bases, and 15 bases lay between the germline ends. The CDR3 consists of 14 residues. CDR3 coding DNA: TGTGCCAGTACCGCACTAGGAACACACAATGAGCAGTTCTTC. As protein: CASTALGTHNEQFF.

The V gene is TRBV27, the J gene TRBJ1-6; possible D gene TRBD1, 6 bases. The CDR3 length is 16 residues. The germline gives CDR1 MNHEY, CDR2 SMNVEV (reference sequence). Trimming stripped 3 bases from V and 5 bases from J, with 14 bases between. CDR3: CASSLTGGANNSPLHF. The CDR3 bases are TGTGCCAGCAGTTTGACAGGAGGGGCGAATAATTCACCCCTCCACTTT.

A single count supports this clone. The CDR3 DNA is TGTGCCAGCTCATATACAGGGCCCACTGAAGCTTTCTTT. Translating gives CASSYTGPTEAFF. V is TRBV18 and J is TRBJ1-1, with D possibly being TRBD1 (6 bases). The CDR3 is 13 amino acids. The ends were cut back, 5 bases at V and 4 bases at J, with 11 bases in the middle. Germline V CDR1 and CDR2: KGHSH, LQKENI.

In regard to this clone: This sample also contains other DNA sequences that code for the same CDR3. This rearrangement joins TRBV27 to TRBJ2-7; possibly TRBD1 or TRBD2 for D (5 bases each). The germline V gene encodes CDR1 MNHEY and CDR2 SMNVEV (reference sequence). V lost 0 bases and J lost 6, with 12 bases in between. There are 14 residues in the CDR3. CDR3 sequence: CASSLSRGLGEQYF. CDR3 sequence (DNA): TGTGCCAGCAGTTTATCGAGGGGATTGGGCGAGCAGTACTTC.

This chain uses TRBV5-1 with TRBJ1-4, with no clear D. CDR1 is SGHRS, CDR2 YFSETQ, per germline. CDR3 size: 14 residues. Trimming cost V 5 bases and J 8 bases, with 16 bases left between them. CDR3 DNA: TGCGCCAGCAGTCCTTACGGACTTGCGGAAAAACTGTTTTTT. Protein product: CASSPYGLAEKLFF.

The V call is TRBV7-2, the J call TRBJ2-2, with D perhaps TRBD1 or TRBD2 (6 bases each). Per the germline V gene, CDR1 is SGHTA and CDR2 is FQGNSA. This CDR3 comprises 14 residues. Trimming took 2 bases from V and 6 from J, leaving 10 bases between them. This CDR3 reads CASSLSGAPGELFF. The CDR3 nucleotides are TGTGCCAGCAGCTTATCGGGGGCCCCCGGGGAGCTGTTTTTT.

This clone was detected only a few times. This chain uses TRBV19 with TRBJ1-1; possible D gene TRBD1, 5 bases. The V and J ends lost 0 bases and 4 bases respectively, with 15 bases between them. Germline-derived CDR1 and CDR2 are LNHDA and SQIVND (reference sequence). This CDR3 comprises 16 residues. CDR3 region: CASSIDRGGWGTEAFF. Here the CDR3 DNA reads TGTGCCAGTAGTATAGACCGCGGGGGTTGGGGCACTGAAGCTTTCTTT.

V is TRBV7-2 and J is TRBJ1-6, with 8 bases matching TRBD1. The CDR3 totals 15 residues. The germline gives CDR1 SGHTA, CDR2 FQGNSA. The trim removed 5 bases at V and 7 bases at J, leaving 7 bases unmatched. DNA for the CDR3: TGTGCCAGCAGCATCCGGACAGGGACAAATTCACCCCTCCACTTT. It translates to CASSIRTGTNSPLHF.

This chain uses TRBV28 with TRBJ1-1, with D possibly TRBD1 on 5 matching bases. V was cut by 8 bases and J by 3 bases, with 10 bases left in between. The CDR3 consists of 12 residues. In germline, CDR1 is MDHEN, CDR2 SYDVKM. CDR3 in DNA: TGTGCCAGCCAGGGAGGCCACACTGAAGCTTTCTTT. This codes for CASQGGHTEAFF.

The chain links TRBV5-1 to TRBJ1-5; unclear D gene. From germline, CDR1 is SGHRS and CDR2 YFSETQ. V was pared by 0 bases and J by 3 bases, with 10 bases between. There are 15 residues in the CDR3. CDR3 loop: CASSLAPGPNQPQHF. CDR3 DNA sequence: TGCGCCAGCAGCTTGGCCCCGGGTCCCAATCAGCCCCAGCATTTT.

This sequence joins TRBV19 and TRBJ1-6, with D maybe TRBD1 (6 bases). In germline, CDR1 is LNHDA, CDR2 SQIVND (reference sequence). The CDR3 is 15 amino acids. Trimming cost V 4 bases and J 7 bases, with 14 bases left between them. CDR3 loop: CASSNRGQKNSPLHF. The CDR3 nucleotides read TGTGCCAGTAGTAATCGAGGACAGAAGAATTCACCCCTCCACTTT.

Here the CDR3 reads CATLTSTGGTEAFF. DNA of the CDR3: TGTGCCACCCTTACCTCGACAGGCGGGACTGAAGCTTTCTTT. The rearrangement uses TRBV6-5 and TRBJ1-1, with D perhaps TRBD1 (6 bases). The CDR3 runs to 14 residues. The V and J ends lost 10 bases and 5 bases respectively, with 20 bases between them. The germline CDR1 and CDR2 sequences are MNHEY and SVGAGI.

The gene calls are TRBV3-1 (or the pseudogene TRBV3-2) and TRBJ1-4, with D possibly matching TRBD1 (6 bases). The length of the CDR3 is 15 residues. V lost 1 base and J 7 bases, leaving 13 bases between the germline ends. The germline V gene has CDR1 LGHDT and CDR2 YNNKEL (reference sequence). The CDR3 here is CASSQATGRAEKLFF. The CDR3, as DNA: TGTGCCAGCAGCCAAGCGACAGGCCGGGCTGAAAAACTGTTTTTT.

Remarks on this clone: Within the sample, other DNA sequences also encode this same CDR3. The chain uses TRBV20-1 and TRBJ2-7, with 7 bases matching TRBD1. J was trimmed by 3 bases and V by 5 bases; bases with no gene match: 1. The CDR3 extends over 11 amino acids. The germline gives CDR1 DFQATT, CDR2 SNEGSKA (reference sequence). DNA for the CDR3: TGCAGTGCTCGGGACAGCTACGAGCAGTACTTC. Protein product: CSARDSYEQYF.

The chain couples TRBV18 to TRBJ1-1; D gene unclear. This CDR3 is 14 amino acids long. In germline, CDR1 is KGHSH, CDR2 LQKENI. V lost 2 bases and J 0 bases, leaving 7 bases between the germline ends. DNA of the CDR3: TGTGCCAGCTCACCAGGGCTGCTGAACACTGAAGCTTTCTTT. Translation gives CASSPGLLNTEAFF.

The genes are TRBV4-3 and TRBJ2-3, with 7 bases matching TRBD1. The germline gives CDR1 LGHNA, CDR2 YSLEER. The junction had 3 bases not matched to a gene; V was cut back by 0 bases and J by 0 bases. The CDR3 extends over 16 amino acids. Here the CDR3 reads CASSQDSQGSTDTQYF. The CDR3 DNA is TGCGCCAGCAGCCAAGATTCACAGGGGAGCACAGATACGCAGTATTTT.

The genes are TRBV6-1 and TRBJ1-3; weak D call: TRBD1 (5 bases). Germline CDR1 is MNHNS and CDR2 is SASEGT. This CDR3 spans 14 amino acids. V was pared by 4 bases and J by 0 bases, with 7 bases between. CDR3 residues: CASSATDSGNTIYF. The CDR3, as DNA: TGTGCCAGCAGTGCGACAGACTCTGGAAACACCATATATTTT.

This clone has a handful of counts. The J gene is TRBJ1-6, the V gene TRBV5-4; tentatively, D is TRBD1 (5 bases). The CDR3 sequence is 16 residues long. Trimming removed 3 bases from V and 8 bases from J, with 18 bases in between. Per germline, CDR1 SGHNT and CDR2 YYREEE (reference sequence). The CDR3 DNA reads TGTGCCAGCAGCTCGATCCGGGGCGCGATTGATTCACCCCTCCACTTT. Its protein is CASSSIRGAIDSPLHF.

J is TRBJ1-3 and V is TRBV7-3; TRBD1 is a possible D gene (5 bases). The CDR3 length is 15 residues. Germline values: CDR1 SGHTA, CDR2 FQGTGA. The germline V and J ends were trimmed by 3 bases and 2 bases, with 11 bases remaining between them. This chain's CDR3 is CASSLATDPGNTIYF. The CDR3 DNA is TGTGCCAGCAGCTTGGCGACAGATCCTGGAAACACCATATATTTT.

The chain uses TRBV6-4 and TRBJ2-2; no clear D gene. The CDR3 has 13 amino acids. From germline, CDR1 is MRHNA and CDR2 SNTAGT. V was shortened by 0 bases and J by 6 bases, with 5 bases between the two germline ends. The CDR3 DNA reads as TGTGCCAGCAGTGACTCGAATGCCGGGGAGCTGTTTTTT. Translating gives CASSDSNAGELFF.